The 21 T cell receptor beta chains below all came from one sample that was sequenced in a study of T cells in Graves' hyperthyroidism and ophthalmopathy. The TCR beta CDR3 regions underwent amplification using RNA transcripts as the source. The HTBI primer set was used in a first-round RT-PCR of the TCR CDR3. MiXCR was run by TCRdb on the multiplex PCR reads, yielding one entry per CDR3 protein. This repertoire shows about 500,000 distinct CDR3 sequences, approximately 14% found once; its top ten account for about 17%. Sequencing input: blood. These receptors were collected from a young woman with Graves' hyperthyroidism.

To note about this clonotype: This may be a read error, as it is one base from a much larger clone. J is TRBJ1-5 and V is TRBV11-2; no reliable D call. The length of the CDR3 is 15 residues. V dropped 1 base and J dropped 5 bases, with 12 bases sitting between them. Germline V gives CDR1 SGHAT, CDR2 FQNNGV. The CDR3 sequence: CASSLVLGNDQPQHF. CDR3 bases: TGTGCCAGCAGCTTAGTACTTGGGAACGATCAGCCCCAGCATTTT. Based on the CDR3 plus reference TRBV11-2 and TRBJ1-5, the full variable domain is EAGVAQSPRYKIIEKRQSVAFWCNPISGHATLYWYQQILGQGPKLLIQFQNNGVVDDSQLPKDRFSAERLKGVDSTLKIQPAKLEDSAVYLCASSLVLGNDQPQHFGDGTRLSIL.

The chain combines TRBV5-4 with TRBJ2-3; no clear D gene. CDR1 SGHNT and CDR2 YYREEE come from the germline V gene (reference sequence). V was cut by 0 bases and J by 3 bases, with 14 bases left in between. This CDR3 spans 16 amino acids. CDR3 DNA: TGTGCCAGCAGCTTGGGACCTCGATCCACAACAGATACGCAGTATTTT. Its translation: CASSLGPRSTTDTQYF.

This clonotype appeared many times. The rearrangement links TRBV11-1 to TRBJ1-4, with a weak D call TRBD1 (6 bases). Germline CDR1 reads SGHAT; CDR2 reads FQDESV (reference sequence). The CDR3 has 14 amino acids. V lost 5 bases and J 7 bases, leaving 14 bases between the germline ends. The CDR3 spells CASSQDRMSEKLFF. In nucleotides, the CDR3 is TGTGCCAGCAGCCAAGACAGGATGAGTGAAAAACTGTTTTTT.

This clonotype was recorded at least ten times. The CDR3 sequence: CASTLYPPYEQYV. Written as DNA, the CDR3 is TGTGCCAGCACCCTGTACCCGCCCTACGAGCAGTACGTC. The chain is built from TRBV6-1 and TRBJ2-7; D remains ambiguous. With 7 bases removed from V and 2 bases from J, the gap between germline ends came to 12 bases. The CDR3 totals 13 residues. Germline CDR1 and CDR2: MNHNS and SASEGT.

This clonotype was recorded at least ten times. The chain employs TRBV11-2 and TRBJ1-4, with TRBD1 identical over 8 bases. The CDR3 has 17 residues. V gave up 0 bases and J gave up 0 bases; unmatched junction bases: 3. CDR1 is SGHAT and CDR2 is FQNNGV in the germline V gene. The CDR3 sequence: CASSLDLQGATNEKLFF. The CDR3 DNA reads TGTGCCAGCAGCTTAGACCTACAGGGGGCAACTAATGAAAAACTGTTTTTT.

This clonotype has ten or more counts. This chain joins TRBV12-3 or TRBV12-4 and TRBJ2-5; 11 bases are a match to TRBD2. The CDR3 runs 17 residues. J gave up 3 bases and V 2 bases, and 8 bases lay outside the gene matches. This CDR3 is CASSLSSTSGRKETQYF. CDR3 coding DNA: TGTGCCAGCAGTTTATCCTCAACTAGCGGGAGAAAAGAGACCCAGTACTTC.

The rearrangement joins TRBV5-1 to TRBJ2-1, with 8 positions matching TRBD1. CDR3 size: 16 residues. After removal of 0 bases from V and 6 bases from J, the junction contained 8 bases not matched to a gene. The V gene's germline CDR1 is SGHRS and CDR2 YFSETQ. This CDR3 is CASSLVVRGPANEQFF. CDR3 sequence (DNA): TGCGCCAGCAGCTTGGTAGTCAGGGGGCCGGCCAATGAGCAGTTCTTC.

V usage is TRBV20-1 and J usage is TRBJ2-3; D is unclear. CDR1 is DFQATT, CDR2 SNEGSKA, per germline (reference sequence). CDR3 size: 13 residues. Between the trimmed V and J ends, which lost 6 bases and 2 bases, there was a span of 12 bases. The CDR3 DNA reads TGCAGTGCGGCCCTATGGGACACAGATACGCAGTATTTT. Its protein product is CSAALWDTDTQYF.

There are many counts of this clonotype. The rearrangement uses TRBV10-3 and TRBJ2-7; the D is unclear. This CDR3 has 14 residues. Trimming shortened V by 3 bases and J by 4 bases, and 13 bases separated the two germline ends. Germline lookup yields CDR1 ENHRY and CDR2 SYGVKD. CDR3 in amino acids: CAISEPDRIYEQYF. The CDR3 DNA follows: TGTGCCATCAGTGAACCGGACCGTATATACGAGCAGTACTTC.

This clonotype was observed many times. The CDR3 bases are TGTGCCAGCAGTTCCCGACAGAGCTCTGGGGCCAACGTCCTGACTTTC. Translated: CASSSRQSSGANVLTF. The gene calls are TRBV27 and TRBJ2-6; the D gene is possibly TRBD1 (5 bases). This CDR3 is built from 16 residues. V was trimmed by 4 bases and J by 0 bases, leaving 10 bases between them. Germline V gives CDR1 MNHEY, CDR2 SMNVEV (reference sequence).

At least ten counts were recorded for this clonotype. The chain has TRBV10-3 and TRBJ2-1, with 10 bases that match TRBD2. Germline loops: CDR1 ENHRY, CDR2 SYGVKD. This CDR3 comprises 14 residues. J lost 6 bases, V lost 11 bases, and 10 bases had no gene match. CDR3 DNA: TGTGCCTCCTATACGGGACTAGCGACCAATGAGCAGTTCTTC. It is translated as CASYTGLATNEQFF.

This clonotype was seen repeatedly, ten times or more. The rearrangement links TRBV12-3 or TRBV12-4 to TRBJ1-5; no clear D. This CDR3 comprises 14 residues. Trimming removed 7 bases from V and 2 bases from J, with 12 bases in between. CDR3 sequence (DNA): TGTGCCAGCACCCGAAGAGGAGGCAATCAGCCCCAGCATTTT. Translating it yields CASTRRGGNQPQHF.

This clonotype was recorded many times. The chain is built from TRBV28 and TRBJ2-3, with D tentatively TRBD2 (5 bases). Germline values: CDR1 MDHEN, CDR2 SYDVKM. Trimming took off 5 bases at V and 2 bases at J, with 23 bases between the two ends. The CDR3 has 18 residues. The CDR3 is CASSTLLEAETTTDTQYF. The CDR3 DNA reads TGTGCCAGCAGTACTCTCCTGGAAGCGGAGACCACCACAGATACGCAGTATTTT. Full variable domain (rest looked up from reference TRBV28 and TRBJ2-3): DVKVTQSSRYLVKRTGEKVFLECVQDMDHENMFWYRQDPGLGLRLIYFSYDVKMKEKGDIPEGYSVSREKKERFSLILESASTNQTSMYLCASSTLLEAETTTDTQYFGPGTRLTVL.

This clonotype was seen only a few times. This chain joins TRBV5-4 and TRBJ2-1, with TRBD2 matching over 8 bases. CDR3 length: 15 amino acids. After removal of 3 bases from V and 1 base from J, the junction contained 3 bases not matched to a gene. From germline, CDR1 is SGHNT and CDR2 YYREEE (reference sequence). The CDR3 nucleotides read TGTGCCAGCAGCTCCAAGCGGGAGTCCTACAATGAGCAGTTCTTC. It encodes CASSSKRESYNEQFF.

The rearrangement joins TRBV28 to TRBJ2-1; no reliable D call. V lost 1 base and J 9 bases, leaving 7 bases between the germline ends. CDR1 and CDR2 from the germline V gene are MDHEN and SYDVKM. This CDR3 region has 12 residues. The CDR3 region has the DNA TGTGCCAGCAGTTTATCTCACGGTGAGCAGTTCTTC. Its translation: CASSLSHGEQFF.

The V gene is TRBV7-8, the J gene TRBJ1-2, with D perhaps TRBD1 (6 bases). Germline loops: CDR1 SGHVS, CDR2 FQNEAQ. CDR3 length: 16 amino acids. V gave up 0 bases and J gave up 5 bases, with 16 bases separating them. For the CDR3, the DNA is TGTGCCAGCAGCTTAGCTACAGGGAACGGGTATTATGGCTACACCTTC. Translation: CASSLATGNGYYGYTF.

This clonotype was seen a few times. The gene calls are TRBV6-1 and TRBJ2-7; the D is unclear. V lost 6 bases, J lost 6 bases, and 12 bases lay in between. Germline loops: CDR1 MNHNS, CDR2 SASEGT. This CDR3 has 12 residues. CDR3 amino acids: CASRGGVSEQYV. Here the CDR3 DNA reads TGTGCCAGCAGAGGTGGGGTTTCCGAGCAGTACGTC.

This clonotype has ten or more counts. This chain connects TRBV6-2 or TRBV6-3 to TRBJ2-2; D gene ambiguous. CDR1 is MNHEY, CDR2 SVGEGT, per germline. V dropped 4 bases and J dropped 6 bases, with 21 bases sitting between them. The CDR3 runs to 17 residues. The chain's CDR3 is CASSSGSGPPRAGELFF. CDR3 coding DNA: TGTGCCAGCAGTTCCGGTAGTGGGCCCCCGCGAGCCGGGGAGCTGTTTTTT.

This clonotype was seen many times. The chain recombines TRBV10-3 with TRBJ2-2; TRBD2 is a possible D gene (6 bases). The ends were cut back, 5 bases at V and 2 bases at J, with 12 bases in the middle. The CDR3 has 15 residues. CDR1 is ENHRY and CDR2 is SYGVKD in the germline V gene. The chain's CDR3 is CAISYLRGNTGELFF. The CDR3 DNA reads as TGTGCCATCAGTTACTTGCGGGGAAACACCGGGGAGCTGTTTTTT.

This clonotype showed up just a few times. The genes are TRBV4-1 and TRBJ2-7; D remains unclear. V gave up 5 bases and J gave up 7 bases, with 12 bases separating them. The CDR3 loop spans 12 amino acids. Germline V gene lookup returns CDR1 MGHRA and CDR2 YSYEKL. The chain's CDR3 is CASSSGGLEQYF. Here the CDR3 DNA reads TGCGCCAGCAGCTCGGGTGGATTGGAGCAGTACTTC.

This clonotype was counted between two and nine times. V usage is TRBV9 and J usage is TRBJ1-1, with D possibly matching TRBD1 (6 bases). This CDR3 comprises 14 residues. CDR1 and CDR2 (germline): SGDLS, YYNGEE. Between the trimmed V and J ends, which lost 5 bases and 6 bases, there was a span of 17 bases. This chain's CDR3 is CASSQQGGWSEAFF. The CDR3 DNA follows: TGTGCCAGCAGTCAACAGGGAGGGTGGTCTGAAGCTTTCTTT. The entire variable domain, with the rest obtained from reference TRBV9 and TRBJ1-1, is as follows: DSGVTQTPKHLITATGQRVTLRCSPRSGDLSVYWYQQSLDQGLQFLIQYYNGEERAKGNILERFSAQQFPDLHSELNLSSLELGDSALYFCASSQQGGWSEAFFGQGTRLTVV.